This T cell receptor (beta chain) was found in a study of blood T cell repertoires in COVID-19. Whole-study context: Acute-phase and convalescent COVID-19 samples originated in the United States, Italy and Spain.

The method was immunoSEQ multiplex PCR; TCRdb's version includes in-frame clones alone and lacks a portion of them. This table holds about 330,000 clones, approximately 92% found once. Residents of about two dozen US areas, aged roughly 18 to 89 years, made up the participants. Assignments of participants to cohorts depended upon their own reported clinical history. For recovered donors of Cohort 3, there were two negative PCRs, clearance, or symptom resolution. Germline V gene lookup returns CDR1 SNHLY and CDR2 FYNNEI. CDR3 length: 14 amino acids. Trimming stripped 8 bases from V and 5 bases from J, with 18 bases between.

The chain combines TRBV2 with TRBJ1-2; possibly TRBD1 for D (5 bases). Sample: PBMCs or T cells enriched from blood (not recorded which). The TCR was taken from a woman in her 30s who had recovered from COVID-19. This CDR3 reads CASLQDNYRYGYTF. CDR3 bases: TGTGCCAGCCTCCAGGACAACTACCGATATGGCTACACCTTC.